A selection of T cell receptor beta chains follows, all from one sample in a study of blood T cell repertoires in COVID-19. Generated by immunoSEQ multiplex PCR, the TCRdb table keeps only in-frame clones and is missing some. The sample gives roughly 290,000 clones, roughly 85% of which show up once; under 2.5% is in the top ten. Sequenced: PBMCs or T cells enriched from blood (not recorded which). Receptors were obtained from a man aged 30 to 39 who had recovered from COVID-19. Each CDR3 is given with its conserved first and last residue. Fields, in order: J gene, V gene, CDR3 protein.

j_call: TRBJ1-2; v_call: TRBV5-1; cdr3_aa: CASRAPGGARGYTF
j_call: TRBJ1-3; v_call: TRBV2; cdr3_aa: CASSIDSSSGNTIYF
j_call: TRBJ2-5; v_call: TRBV15; cdr3_aa: CATSTRQEAVQETQYF
j_call: TRBJ2-7; v_call: TRBV11-2; cdr3_aa: CASSLGLAEYEQYF
j_call: TRBJ1-1; v_call: TRBV5-6; cdr3_aa: CASSLQGLEVEAFF
j_call: TRBJ1-2; v_call: TRBV6-5; cdr3_aa: CASSRDRVYGYTF
j_call: TRBJ2-7; v_call: TRBV4-3; cdr3_aa: CASSQVAGSYEQYF
j_call: TRBJ1-1; v_call: TRBV11-2; cdr3_aa: CASSSLGGGHTEAFF
j_call: TRBJ1-5; v_call: TRBV3-1/TRBV3-2; cdr3_aa: CASSTGLSNQPQHF
j_call: TRBJ2-7; v_call: TRBV5-6; cdr3_aa: CASNLRSYEQYF
j_call: TRBJ2-3; v_call: TRBV3-1/TRBV3-2; cdr3_aa: CASSQDRLAGRTDTQYF
j_call: TRBJ2-5; v_call: TRBV5-1; cdr3_aa: CASSPGPARGLQETQYF
j_call: TRBJ2-7; v_call: TRBV7-2; cdr3_aa: CASSRLAGGLSYEQYF
j_call: TRBJ2-3; v_call: TRBV9; cdr3_aa: CASSGGLASTDTQYF
j_call: TRBJ2-1; v_call: TRBV5-1; cdr3_aa: CASSGDRGGYNEQFF
j_call: TRBJ1-4; v_call: TRBV5-1; cdr3_aa: CASSLVPISEEKLFF
j_call: TRBJ2-7; v_call: TRBV9; cdr3_aa: CASSVGGTGYEQYF
j_call: TRBJ1-2; v_call: TRBV5-1; cdr3_aa: CASSAGGTGKIYGYTF
j_call: TRBJ1-6; v_call: TRBV7-9; cdr3_aa: CASSLMEGQIHPLHF
j_call: TRBJ1-1; v_call: TRBV7-6; cdr3_aa: CASSLTALYRGLRNTEAFF
j_call: TRBJ2-7; v_call: TRBV2; cdr3_aa: CASSGALRWGGKTYEQYF
j_call: TRBJ2-3; v_call: TRBV29-1; cdr3_aa: CSVVLTGGATDTQYF
j_call: TRBJ2-1; v_call: TRBV7-2; cdr3_aa: CASSPISVAGPANEQFF
j_call: TRBJ2-3; v_call: TRBV7-3; cdr3_aa: CASSLSRLAGTDTQYF
j_call: TRBJ1-1; v_call: TRBV10-3; cdr3_aa: CAISDDRVTEAFF
j_call: TRBJ2-1; v_call: TRBV29-1; cdr3_aa: CSVEDLRESSYNEQFF
j_call: TRBJ1-1; v_call: TRBV7-2; cdr3_aa: CASSLETGSEAFF
j_call: TRBJ1-4; v_call: TRBV20-1; cdr3_aa: CSARQGLKLFF
j_call: TRBJ2-5; v_call: TRBV29-1; cdr3_aa: CSVEGSSQETQYF
j_call: TRBJ2-1; v_call: TRBV7-2; cdr3_aa: CASSLARGSSYNEQFF
j_call: TRBJ1-2; v_call: TRBV6-5; cdr3_aa: CASSYSSFRGMPGYTF
j_call: TRBJ2-2; v_call: TRBV6-2/TRBV6-3; cdr3_aa: CASSTGLASTGELFF